This record concerns one T cell receptor beta chain sequence. Antigen unknown. PCR was performed using 60 Vbeta and 13 Jbeta primers. Measured with immunoSEQ multiplex PCR; TCRdb has only the in-frame clones, and not every one. The sample has under 200,000 clones, 75% to 90% seen once; the top ten hold around 0.99%. The germline V gene has CDR1 MNHEY and CDR2 SMNVEV (reference sequence). V dropped 6 bases and J dropped 2 bases, with 14 bases sitting between them. This CDR3 comprises 14 residues. This sample was included in a study of cytomegalovirus exposure and HLA in healthy donors. General study findings and limits: It was reported that TCR beta sequences correctly inferred the HLA-A and HLA-B alleles for most subjects. One variant, a missense change in DCLRE1C, was linked in a later analysis to TCR beta V- and J-gene trimming.

V usage is TRBV27 and J usage is TRBJ2-7; perhaps TRBD2 as D (7 bases). Input material: PBMCs. The TCR sequence derives from a boy aged 2-15 years in good health and CMV-seronegative. This CDR3 reads CASRALGGPYEQYF. Written as DNA, the CDR3 is TGTGCCAGCAGAGCCCTGGGGGGGCCCTACGAGCAGTACTTC.